The 5 T cell receptor beta chains below were found in one sample sequenced in a study of CD8 T cells in ankylosing spondylitis. Each CDR3 protein is one row after TCRdb ran MiXCR on the 5' RACE reads. This table has roughly 180,000 distinct CDR3 sequences, roughly 13% appearing once. Sequencing used blood, either unsorted or a sorted T cell fraction (not recorded which). The receptors stem from a female donor with ankylosing spondylitis or in good health (not recorded which).

This clonotype was seen ten or more times. The chain combines TRBV7-2 with TRBJ2-7; TRBD2 matches at 9 bases. Per germline, CDR1 SGHTA and CDR2 FQGNSA. The CDR3 is 15 residues long. V lost 6 bases, J lost 2 bases, and 8 bases stayed unmatched. CDR3 sequence (DNA): TGTGCCAGCAGTCGTAGCGGGAGCGGGACCTACGAGCAGTACTTC. Amino acids: CASSRSGSGTYEQYF.

This clonotype was seen ten or more times. The chain recombines TRBV3-1 with TRBJ2-7; 8 positions agree with TRBD2. Losses at the gene ends were 10 bases for V and 3 bases for J; bases not matched to a gene: 8. CDR3 size: 13 residues. Germline-derived CDR1 and CDR2 are LGHDT and YNNKEL (reference sequence). CDR3 nucleotide sequence: TGTGCCAATCCGGGACTAGTATTCTACGAGCAGTACTTC. Protein: CANPGLVFYEQYF.

The table lists this clonotype with many counts. The chain uses TRBV7-9 and TRBJ1-2; D not certain. Germline CDR1 SEHNR, CDR2 FQNEAQ (reference sequence). This CDR3 region has 14 residues. Trimming pared 0 bases from V and 8 bases from J, leaving 13 bases between. CDR3: CASSLAMSLEGYTF. CDR3 DNA: TGTGCCAGCAGCTTAGCGATGAGCCTCGAGGGCTACACCTTC.

This clonotype has at least ten counts. The chain uses TRBV7-2 and TRBJ1-4; D is uncertain. With 5 bases removed from V and 5 bases from J, the gap between germline ends came to 12 bases. This CDR3 has 14 amino acids. The germline CDR1 and CDR2 sequences are SGHTA and FQGNSA. CDR3 region: CASSPGFRNEKLFF. As DNA, the CDR3 is TGTGCCAGCAGCCCGGGGTTTCGGAATGAAAAACTGTTTTTT.

This chain links TRBV7-2 with TRBJ2-3; no clear D gene. Trimming cost V 7 bases and J 9 bases, with 14 bases left between them. Germline CDR1 is SGHTA and CDR2 is FQGNSA. The CDR3 spans 12 residues. CDR3 in amino acids: CASTPIASTQYF. DNA for the CDR3: TGTGCCAGCACCCCAATCGCCAGCACGCAGTATTTT.